The T cell receptor (beta chain) under discussion was sequenced for a study of cytomegalovirus exposure and HLA in healthy donors. Vbeta (60) and Jbeta (13) primers were used in the PCR. TCRdb's copy holds only in-frame clones and misses some; the assay was immunoSEQ multiplex PCR. Among about 81,000 clones listed, 70% to 85% were seen once. V was clipped by 4 bases and J by 0 bases, with 7 bases between them. CDR3 length: 14 amino acids. Germline CDR1 is SGHRS and CDR2 is YFSETQ. The receptor's source is a man aged 45-65 years in good health and CMV-seropositive. The chain carries TRBV5-1 and TRBJ2-2, with D uncertain. The material sequenced was PBMCs. In DNA form, the CDR3 reads TGCGCCAGCAGCCAGGATCCGAACACCGGGGAGCTGTTTTTT. It encodes CASSQDPNTGELFF.